Listed below are T cell receptor beta chains from one sample, sequenced in a study of CD4 and CD8 cells across lung adenocarcinoma regions. TCRdb ran MiXCR on the PCR reads and lists one entry per CDR3 protein. Among tens of thousands of distinct CDR3 sequences listed, approximately 49% were seen once. Sequenced sample: CD8+ T cells from the center of a lung tumor. The receptors derive from a female donor with lung adenocarcinoma. The CD4 and CD8 labels of this study may be unreliable. CDR3s include the opening cysteine and the closing phenylalanine or tryptophan. D genes are given only for firm matches. The listing skips clone size in some rows; elsewhere it reads once, few, many or a size class.

>few|TRBD2|TRBV4-1|TRBJ2-7
TGCGCCAGCAGCCAAGGGCACAGCGGGGGAAATTACGAGCAGTACTTC
CASSQGHSGGNYEQYF
>NA|NA|TRBV6-1|TRBJ2-3
TGTGCGGTGTTGCTGGAGGTCACAGATACGCAGTACTTT
CAVLLEVTDTQYF
>NA|NA|TRBV27|TRBJ2-5
TGTGCCAGCAGAGGGTTTGTACAAGACACCCAGTACTTC
CASRGFVQDTQYF
>NA|TRBD2|TRBV6-1|TRBJ2-1
TGTGCCAGCAGTACGCTACGAAGCGGGACCGGCTCCTACAATGAGCAGTTCTTC
CASSTLRSGTGSYNEQFF
>once|NA|TRBV7-2|TRBJ2-5
TGTGCCAGCAGCCCGCGGGCTGGGCGGGAGACCCAGTACTTC
CASSPRAGRETQYF
>large|TRBD2|TRBV10-1|TRBJ2-1
TGCGCCAGCAGTTCATGGAGCGGGAATCGATACAATGAGCAGTTCTTC
CASSSWSGNRYNEQFF
>few|TRBD1|TRBV11-2|TRBJ2-5
TGTGCCAGCAGCATTCACAGGGGACAGGGGACCCAGTACTTC
CASSIHRGQGTQYF
>many|TRBD2|TRBV27|TRBJ2-1
TGTGCCAGCAGTTTGTCAGGGGGGACTAGCGGGAGGGAGCAGTTCTTC
CASSLSGGTSGREQFF
>few|NA|TRBV6-4|TRBJ1-1
TGTGCCAGCAGTGACCGGGAAACTGAAGCTTTCTTT
CASSDRETEAFF
>NA|NA|TRBV6-5|TRBJ2-5
TGTGCCAGCAGTTACTCGTCGGGCGGGGAGACCCAGTACTTC
CASSYSSGGETQYF
>once|NA|TRBV3-1|TRBJ2-1
TGTGCCAGCAGCCAAGATGACAATGAGCAGTTCTTC
CASSQDDNEQFF
>medium-sized|NA|TRBV6-5|TRBJ2-3
TGTGCCAGCAGTAGGGGGAGTAGTGCAGATACGCAGTATTTT
CASSRGSSADTQYF
>NA|TRBD1|TRBV20-1|TRBJ1-4
TGCAGTGCAAGGGACAGTGCAACTAATGAAAAACTGTTTTTT
CSARDSATNEKLFF
>NA|NA|TRBV27|TRBJ2-3
TGTGCCAGCAGTATCGGGGGACAGTTCCCAGATACGCAGTACTTT
CASSIGGQFPDTQYF
>NA|TRBD1|TRBV15|TRBJ1-2
TGTGCCACCAGAAACACAGGGGGCAACTATGGCTACACCTTC
CATRNTGGNYGYTF
>few|NA|TRBV3-1|TRBJ1-4
TGTGCCAGCAGCCAAGTAGCAACTAATGAAAAACTGTTTTTT
CASSQVATNEKLFF
>NA|NA|TRBV10-2|TRBJ2-3
TGCGCCAGCAGTCCCCGGGCTGGGGGCAAAAATAAGCAGTATTTT
CASSPRAGGKNKQYF
>many|TRBD2|TRBV12-3/TRBV12-4|TRBJ2-1
TGTGCCAGCAGTTTCCTAGCGGGCTACAATGAGCAGTTCTTC
CASSFLAGYNEQFF
>NA|TRBD1|TRBV4-1|TRBJ2-1
TGCGCCAGCAGTCAAGGGACAGGGGGCTACAATGAGCAGTTCTTC
CASSQGTGGYNEQFF
>NA|NA|TRBV20-1|TRBJ2-4
TGCAGTGCTAGGGACAGCCTATTGGGGAACATTCAGTACTTC
CSARDSLLGNIQYF
>few|NA|TRBV12-5|TRBJ2-5
TGTGCTAGTGGTTTGAATAGGGGAGAGACCCAGTACTTC
CASGLNRGETQYF
>few|NA|TRBV6-5|TRBJ1-2
TGTGCCAGCAGTTACTCGGGGGTTTATGGCTACACCTTC
CASSYSGVYGYTF
>once|NA|TRBV10-1|TRBJ2-3
TGCGCCAGCGTCGCGGCAGTCCGGGCCAAAGATACGCAGTATTTC
CASVAAVRAKDTQYF
>NA|TRBD1|TRBV27|TRBJ2-3
TGTGCCAGCAGTCCGGGGCTAGGGGGCCGTGACCCAGAGACGCAGTATTTC
CASSPGLGGRDPETQYF
>NA|NA|TRBV7-3|TRBJ1-2
TGTGCCAGCAGCTCGACCCACACGGGTGGCTACACCTTC
CASSSTHTGGYTF
>once|NA|TRBV10-2|TRBJ2-7
TGCGCCAGCAGTGAAAGGAGGGATCCCTACGAGCAGTACTTC
CASSERRDPYEQYF
>many|NA|TRBV6-1|TRBJ1-2
TGTGCCAGCAGTGCTTATGGCTACACCTTC
CASSAYGYTF
>NA|NA|TRBV4-1|TRBJ2-6
TGCGCCAGCAGCCAAGTTGAGGGATTCTCTGGGGCCAACGTCCTGACTTTC
CASSQVEGFSGANVLTF
>many|TRBD2|TRBV27|TRBJ2-1
TGTGCCAGCAGGGGGGGGACTAGCTATGAGCAGTTCTTC
CASRGGTSYEQFF
>NA|TRBD1|TRBV6-1|TRBJ2-3
TGTGCCAGCAGCTGGGGGGACAGGCAGACCGGGGAGCAGTATTTT
CASSWGDRQTGEQYF
>medium-sized|NA|TRBV25-1|TRBJ2-7
TGTGCCAGCAAAACAGAGTCCTACGAGCAGTACTTC
CASKTESYEQYF
>once|NA|TRBV6-1|TRBJ2-3
TGTGCCAGCAGTGACGCGCGCCTCCAGGCTGTGAGCACAGATACGCAGTTTTTT
CASSDARLQAVSTDTQFF
>many|NA|TRBV4-1|TRBJ2-2
TGCGCCAGCAGTAAACCCCTCGGGACCGGGGAGCTGTTTTTT
CASSKPLGTGELFF
>large|TRBD1|TRBV6-1|TRBJ2-1
TGTGCCAGCAGTGAAGCTTGGGACAGGGCTTGGGATGAGCAGTTCTTC
CASSEAWDRAWDEQFF
>NA|NA|TRBV7-8|TRBJ2-3
TGTGCCAGCAGCTTAGAGGGTAGTGGCTTAGCAGATACGCAGTATTTT
CASSLEGSGLADTQYF
>few|TRBD1|TRBV5-5|TRBJ1-6
TGTGCCAGCAGCTCCAAGACGTGGACAGGGAATTCACCCCTCCACTTT
CASSSKTWTGNSPLHF
>medium-sized|NA|TRBV7-2|TRBJ2-5
TGTGCCAGCAGCTTAGGCGTCAGGGAAGAGACCCAGTACTTC
CASSLGVREETQYF
>NA|NA|TRBV6-1|TRBJ2-3
TGTGCCAGCGGTGACGGGGCTGGGAGCAGAGGGGCGCAGTATTTC
CASGDGAGSRGAQYF
>NA|TRBD2|TRBV6-5|TRBJ2-3
TGTGCCAGTAGTTCCGCGGGACTAGCGGGAGGCACCACAGATACGCAGTATTTT
CASSSAGLAGGTTDTQYF
>NA|NA|TRBV6-1|TRBJ2-3
TGTGCCAGGGGGGGGGGGGGCTGGGACCCAGATACGCAGTATTTT
CARGGGGWDPDTQYF
>medium-sized|NA|TRBV7-2|TRBJ2-1
TGTGCCAGCAGCTTAGATATCAATGAGCAGTTCTTC
CASSLDINEQFF
>NA|TRBD1|TRBV12-3/TRBV12-4|TRBJ2-3
TGTGCCAGCAGCAACCCGGGGACAGGGGTTTTTGGCCCAGATACGCAGTATTTT
CASSNPGTGVFGPDTQYF
>few|TRBD2|TRBV11-2|TRBJ2-3
TGTGCCAGCAGCTTGGGAGCGGGAGTATCAGATACGCAGTATTTT
CASSLGAGVSDTQYF
>NA|TRBD2|TRBV6-1|TRBJ2-3
TGTGCCAGCAGTGGACCGGGCTGGGGGGGGAGGGAACCAGATACGCAGTATTTT
CASSGPGWGGREPDTQYF
>NA|NA|TRBV10-3|TRBJ2-7
TGTGCGGGCAATGCGGGCCGTGACACAGATACGCAGTACTTC
CAGNAGRDTDTQYF
>NA|NA|TRBV10-3|TRBJ2-5
TGTGCGATCAACGGAGGCAAAGACACAGAGACCCAGTATTTC
CAINGGKDTETQYF